The present T cell receptor (beta chain) was sequenced within a study of blood T cell repertoires in COVID-19. Overall study context: PBMCs, B-cell-depleted T cells, or T cells were the source of the cDNA or gDNA that made up the material.

Here immunoSEQ multiplex PCR was the method, and the copy in TCRdb shows in-frame clones only, minus some. The table includes around 320,000 clones, about nine tenths detected once. Trimming left V 6 bases short and J 6 bases short, with 14 bases between. CDR1 and CDR2 (germline): SGHAT, FQDESV (reference sequence). The CDR3 totals 13 residues. This clone was seen a handful of times. Cohorts were assigned according to the clinical history that participants reported. The sequence was obtained from a woman between 50 and 59 years old who had been exposed to COVID-19. The sample was PBMCs or T cells enriched from blood (not recorded which). The rearrangement joins TRBV11-1 to TRBJ1-1; D unresolved. The CDR3 sequence is CASRLTPASEAFF. CDR3 sequence (DNA): TGTGCCAGCAGACTAACTCCGGCTTCTGAAGCTTTCTTT.